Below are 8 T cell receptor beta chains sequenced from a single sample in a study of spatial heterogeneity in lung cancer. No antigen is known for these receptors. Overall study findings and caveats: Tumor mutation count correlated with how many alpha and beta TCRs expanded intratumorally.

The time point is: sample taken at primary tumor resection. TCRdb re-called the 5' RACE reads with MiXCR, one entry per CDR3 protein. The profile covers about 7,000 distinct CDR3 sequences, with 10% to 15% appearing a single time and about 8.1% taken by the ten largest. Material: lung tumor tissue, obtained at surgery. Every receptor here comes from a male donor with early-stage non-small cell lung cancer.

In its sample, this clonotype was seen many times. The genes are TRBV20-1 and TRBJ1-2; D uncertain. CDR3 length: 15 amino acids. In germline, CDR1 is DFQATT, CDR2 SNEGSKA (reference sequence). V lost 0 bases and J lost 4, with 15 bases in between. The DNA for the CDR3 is TGCAGTGCTAGAGATCCCTTGGCAGCCTTCTATGGCTACACCTTC. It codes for CSARDPLAAFYGYTF.

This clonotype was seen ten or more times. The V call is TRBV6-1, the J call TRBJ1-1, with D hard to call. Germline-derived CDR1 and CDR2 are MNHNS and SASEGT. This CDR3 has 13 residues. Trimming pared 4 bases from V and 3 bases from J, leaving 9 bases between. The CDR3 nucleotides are TGTGCCAGCAGTGCTCTAAAGGACACTGAAGCTTTCTTT. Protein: CASSALKDTEAFF.

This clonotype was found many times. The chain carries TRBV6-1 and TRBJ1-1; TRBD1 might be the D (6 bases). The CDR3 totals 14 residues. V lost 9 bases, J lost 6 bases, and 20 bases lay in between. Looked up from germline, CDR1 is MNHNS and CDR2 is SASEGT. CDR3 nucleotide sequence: TGTGCCAGTGATGGGTACAGGGTTCAGGCTGAAGCTTTCTTT. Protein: CASDGYRVQAEAFF.

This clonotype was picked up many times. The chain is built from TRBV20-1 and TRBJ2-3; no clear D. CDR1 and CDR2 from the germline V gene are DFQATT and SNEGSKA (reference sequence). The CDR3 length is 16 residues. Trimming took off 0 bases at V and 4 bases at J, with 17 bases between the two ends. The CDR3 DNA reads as TGCAGTGCTAGAGATTATATAGGTTCTGTTCCAGATACGCAGTATTTT. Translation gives CSARDYIGSVPDTQYF.

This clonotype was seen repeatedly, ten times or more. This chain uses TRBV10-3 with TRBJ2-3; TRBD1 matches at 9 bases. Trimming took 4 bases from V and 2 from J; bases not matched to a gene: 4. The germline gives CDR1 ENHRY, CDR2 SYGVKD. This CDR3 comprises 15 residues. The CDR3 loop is CAISVGQGYTDTQYF. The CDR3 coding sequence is TGTGCCATCAGTGTTGGACAGGGGTACACAGATACGCAGTATTTT.

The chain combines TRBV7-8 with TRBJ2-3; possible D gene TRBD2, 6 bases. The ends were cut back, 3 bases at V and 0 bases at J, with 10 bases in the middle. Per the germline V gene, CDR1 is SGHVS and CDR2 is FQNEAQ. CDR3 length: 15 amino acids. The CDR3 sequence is CASSFSSGSTDTQYF. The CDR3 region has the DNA TGTGCCAGCAGCTTCAGTAGCGGAAGCACAGATACGCAGTATTTT. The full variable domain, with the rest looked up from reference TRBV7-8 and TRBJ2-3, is GAGVSQSPRYKVAKRGQDVALRCDPISGHVSLFWYQQALGQGPEFLTYFQNEAQLDKSGLPSDRFFAERPEGSVSTLKIQRTQQEDSAVYLCASSFSSGSTDTQYFGPGTRLTVL.

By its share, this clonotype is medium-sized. The CDR3 DNA reads as TGCAGTGCTAGCCCGGATTACGAGCAGTACTTC. This codes for CSASPDYEQYF. This chain uses TRBV20-1 with TRBJ2-7; the D is unclear. Germline CDR1 reads DFQATT; CDR2 reads SNEGSKA (reference sequence). The CDR3 covers 11 residues. V was shortened by 3 bases and J by 4 bases, with 7 bases between the two germline ends.

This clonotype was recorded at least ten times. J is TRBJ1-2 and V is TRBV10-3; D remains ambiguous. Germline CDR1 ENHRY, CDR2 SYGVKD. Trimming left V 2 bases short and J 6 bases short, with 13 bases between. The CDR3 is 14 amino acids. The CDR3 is CAISENTKGNGYTF. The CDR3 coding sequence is TGTGCCATCAGTGAGAATACTAAAGGAAATGGCTACACCTTC.